A single sample gave rise to the 16 T cell receptor beta chains below, sequenced in a study of regulatory T cells in long-lasting Graves disease. Library construction for TCR beta used iRepertoire HTBI primers and Arm-PCR of CDR3 regions. TCRdb processed the multiplex PCR reads anew with MiXCR; each CDR3 protein has one entry. The sample holds roughly 500,000 distinct CDR3 sequences, about 22% seen once. Noted time point: persistent/refractory GD, antithyroid drugs over 5 years with positive TRAb. From PBMCs, RNA was extracted and then used to make the TCR library. The material was peripheral blood mononuclear cells (PBMCs), obtained when the disease was refractory, from a patient treated with antithyroid drugs. These receptors all stem from a female donor with Graves disease.

This clonotype was counted only a few times. The chain couples TRBV10-3 to TRBJ2-7; TRBD1 agrees at 9 bases. CDR3 length: 16 residues. Trimming cost V 0 bases and J 2 bases; bases outside gene matches: 5. The V gene's germline CDR1 is ENHRY and CDR2 SYGVKD. CDR3 sequence reads: CAISESLGQGTYEQYF. CDR3 DNA: TGTGCCATCAGTGAGTCTTTAGGACAGGGGACCTACGAGCAGTACTTC.

Notes on this clonotype: One end of the junction does not line up with germline, which may come from a read error. V usage is TRBV20-1 and J usage is TRBJ2-7; 7 positions match TRBD1. There are 14 residues in the CDR3. The germline V gene has CDR1 DFQATT and CDR2 SNEGSKA (reference sequence). CDR3 in DNA: TGCAGTGCTCCACCGCCGACAGGGTCCTACGAGCGGTACTTC. Translating gives CSAPPPTGSYERYF.

The rearrangement joins TRBV20-1 to TRBJ2-2; D possibly corresponds to TRBD2 (6 bases). V lost 7 bases to trimming and J lost 7 bases, with 19 bases between them. CDR3 length: 14 amino acids. Germline values: CDR1 DFQATT, CDR2 SNEGSKA (reference sequence). The CDR3 spells CSVRDSPLHGELFF. The CDR3 coding sequence is TGCAGTGTCCGGGACTCACCGTTACACGGGGAGCTGTTTTTT.

The V and J genes are TRBV28 and TRBJ2-1; D may match TRBD1 or TRBD2 (6 bases each). Trimming took off 6 bases at V and 8 bases at J, with 14 bases between the two ends. The CDR3 is 13 residues long. CDR1 MDHEN and CDR2 SYDVKM come from the germline V gene. CDR3 protein: CASRLGGGYEQFF. CDR3 bases: TGTGCCAGCAGATTGGGGGGCGGTTATGAGCAGTTCTTC.

This clonotype was counted many times. The rearrangement joins TRBV20-1 to TRBJ2-1, with 13 bases fitting TRBD2. This CDR3 contains 14 residues. Germline V gives CDR1 DFQATT, CDR2 SNEGSKA (reference sequence). Germline trimming cut 6 bases from V and 5 bases from J; bases unmatched to any gene: 4. The DNA of the CDR3 is TGCAGTGCGCTTACTAGCGGGGGGGACAATGAGCAGTTCTTC. Translating it yields CSALTSGGDNEQFF.

In the case of this clonotype: Being one base from a much bigger clone, this may be a read error. The chain employs TRBV28 and TRBJ2-1; no reliable D call. Germline lookup yields CDR1 MDHEN and CDR2 SYDVKM. The CDR3 has 10 amino acids. V was pared by 7 bases and J by 5 bases, with 3 bases between. As DNA, the CDR3 is TGTGCCAGCAACGACAATGAGCAGTTCTTC. Its protein product is CASNDNEQFF.

This clonotype was observed a few times. The chain uses TRBV11-1 and TRBJ2-3, with D possibly matching TRBD2 (5 bases). CDR1 and CDR2 (germline): SGHAT, FQDESV (reference sequence). The germline V and J ends were trimmed by 4 bases and 7 bases, with 12 bases remaining between them. The CDR3 extends over 13 amino acids. This CDR3 is CASSYEAGNTQYF. CDR3 in DNA: TGTGCCAGCAGCTACGAAGCCGGGAATACGCAGTATTTT.

This clonotype was detected many times. J is TRBJ1-6 and V is TRBV6-2 or TRBV6-3, with a weak D call TRBD1 (5 bases). The CDR3 totals 13 residues. Germline V gene lookup returns CDR1 MNHEY and CDR2 SVGEGT. V lost 2 bases, J lost 10 bases, and 9 bases lay in between. The CDR3 sequence is CASSYRGSSPLHF. The CDR3 DNA sequence: TGTGCCAGCAGTTACAGGGGAAGCTCACCCCTCCACTTT.

This clonotype was seen more than once but under ten times. This rearrangement joins TRBV19 to TRBJ1-2; TRBD1 is a possible D gene (6 bases). V was pared by 7 bases and J by 8 bases, with 17 bases between. The CDR3 contains 13 residues. Germline lookup yields CDR1 LNHDA and CDR2 SQIVND (reference sequence). CDR3 protein: CASTPQGQWGYTF. CDR3 DNA sequence: TGTGCCAGTACCCCACAGGGCCAGTGGGGCTACACCTTC.

This clonotype occurred a few times. The chain combines TRBV5-1 with TRBJ1-1; 7 nucleotides line up with TRBD1. This CDR3 is 15 amino acids long. Germline loops: CDR1 SGHRS, CDR2 YFSETQ. J gave up 1 base and V 4 bases, and 7 bases lay outside the gene matches. Here the CDR3 reads CASSPAGQRNTEAFF. The CDR3 DNA reads as TGCGCCAGCAGCCCTGCGGGACAGCGGAACACTGAAGCTTTCTTT.

This clonotype was observed at least ten times. V is TRBV12-3 or TRBV12-4 and J is TRBJ1-1; 9 nucleotides line up with TRBD1. V was clipped by 4 bases and J by 3 bases; unmatched bases: 6. This CDR3 region has 15 residues. The chain's CDR3 is CASSSPGQGHTEAFF. The CDR3 DNA follows: TGTGCCAGCAGTTCCCCGGGACAGGGTCACACTGAAGCTTTCTTT.

In this sample, this clonotype turned up a few times. V is TRBV6-2 or TRBV6-3 and J is TRBJ1-2, with 7 bases lining up with TRBD1. The germline V gene has CDR1 MNHEY and CDR2 SVGEGT. The CDR3 consists of 14 residues. With V trimmed by 5 bases and J by 3 bases, 6 bases remained unmatched. The CDR3 reads CASSRQGVYYGYTF. CDR3 DNA sequence: TGTGCCAGCAGTCGACAGGGTGTGTACTATGGCTACACCTTC.

Concerning this clonotype itself: A clone one base away is much larger, so this may be a read error. The chain uses TRBV5-4 and TRBJ2-2, with D perhaps TRBD1 (6 bases). V was trimmed by 3 bases and J by 1 base, leaving 10 bases between them. The germline CDR1 and CDR2 sequences are SGHNT and YYREEE (reference sequence). CDR3 length equals 15 residues. CDR3 sequence: CASSSGQKNTGELFF. In DNA, the CDR3 is TGTGCCAGCAGCTCCGGACAGAAGAACACCGGGGAGCTGTTTTTT.

This clonotype was seen ten or more times. V is TRBV28 and J is TRBJ2-7; 9 bases map to TRBD1. The CDR3 totals 17 residues. CDR1 and CDR2 (germline): MDHEN, SYDVKM. The V segment lost 0 bases and the J segment 6 bases; nucleotides outside the gene matches: 12. For the CDR3, the DNA is TGTGCCAGCAGTTTATGGGCCCGTGGGACAGGGTTCGGCGAGCAGTACTTC. Its translation: CASSLWARGTGFGEQYF. Filled out from reference TRBV28 and TRBJ2-7, the complete variable domain reads DVKVTQSSRYLVKRTGEKVFLECVQDMDHENMFWYRQDPGLGLRLIYFSYDVKMKEKGDIPEGYSVSREKKERFSLILESASTNQTSMYLCASSLWARGTGFGEQYFGPGTRLTVT.

The table lists this clonotype with a few counts. This chain joins TRBV28 and TRBJ1-5; no firm D call. This CDR3 region has 15 residues. Deletions cut 2 bases from V and 2 bases from J, with 10 bases between. Germline V gene sequence: CDR1 MDHEN, CDR2 SYDVKM. As DNA, the CDR3 is TGTGCCAGCAGTTTACCCCGGGGAGGCAATCAGCCCCAGCATTTT. The encoded protein is CASSLPRGGNQPQHF.

In this sample, this clonotype turned up once. A much larger clone differs from this one at a single base, so this may be a read error. V gene TRBV2 combines with J gene TRBJ2-5; 7 nucleotides match TRBD2. The CDR3 totals 12 residues. The germline CDR1 and CDR2 sequences are SNHLY and FYNNEI. CDR3 loop: CASSVAGETQHF. The CDR3 bases are TGTGCCAGCAGCGTGGCGGGAGAGACCCAGCACTTC.